This T cell receptor (beta chain) was captured by sequencing in a study of cytomegalovirus exposure and HLA in healthy donors. This clone was recorded only once. A multiplex PCR was run with 60 Vbeta primers and 13 Jbeta primers. Study processing details: In a later analysis, roughly 86 million unique TCR beta chains included roughly 11 million shared by two or more donors. Method: immunoSEQ multiplex PCR; TCRdb's copy keeps in-frame clones and lacks some. V and J calls and clone size are given by that table; D and trimming were obtained from the DNA. The data contain 50,000 to 80,000 clones, over 70% of them singletons. V was pared by 0 bases and J by 7 bases, with 20 bases between. Germline loops: CDR1 SGDLS, CDR2 YYNGEE. This CDR3 spans 18 amino acids.

This TCR was sampled from a male donor in good health and CMV-seropositive. This chain uses TRBV9 with TRBJ1-6; D remains unclear. The sequenced sample was PBMCs. The CDR3 spells CASSVEGRPAGRNSPLHF. The CDR3 nucleotides read TGTGCCAGCAGCGTAGAGGGCAGGCCTGCGGGGAGAAATTCACCCCTCCACTTT.